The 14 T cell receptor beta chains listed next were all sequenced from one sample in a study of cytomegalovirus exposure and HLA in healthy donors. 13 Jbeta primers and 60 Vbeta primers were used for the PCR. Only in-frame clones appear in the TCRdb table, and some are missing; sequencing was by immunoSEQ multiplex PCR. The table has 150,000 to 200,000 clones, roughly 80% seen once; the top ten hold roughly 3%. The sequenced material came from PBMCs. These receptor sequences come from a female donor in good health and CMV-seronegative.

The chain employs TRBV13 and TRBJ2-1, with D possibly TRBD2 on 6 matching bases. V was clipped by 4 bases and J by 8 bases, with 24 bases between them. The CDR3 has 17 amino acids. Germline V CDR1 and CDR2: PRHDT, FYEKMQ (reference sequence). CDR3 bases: TGTGCCAGCAGCTCGAGACCAATCTACGATAGCGGCTATGAGCAGTTCTTC. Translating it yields CASSSRPIYDSGYEQFF.

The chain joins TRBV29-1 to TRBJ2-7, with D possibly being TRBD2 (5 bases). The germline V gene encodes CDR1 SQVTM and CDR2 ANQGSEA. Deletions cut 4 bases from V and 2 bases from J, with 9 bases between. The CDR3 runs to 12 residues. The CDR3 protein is CSVGASTYEQYF. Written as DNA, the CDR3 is TGCAGCGTTGGGGCTAGCACCTACGAGCAGTACTTC.

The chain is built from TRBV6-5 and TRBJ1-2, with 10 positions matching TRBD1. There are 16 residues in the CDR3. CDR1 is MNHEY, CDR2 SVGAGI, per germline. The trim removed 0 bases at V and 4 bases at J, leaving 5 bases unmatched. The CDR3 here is CASSYSRDRGPYGYTF. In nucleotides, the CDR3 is TGTGCCAGCAGTTACTCGAGAGACAGGGGGCCCTATGGCTACACCTTC.

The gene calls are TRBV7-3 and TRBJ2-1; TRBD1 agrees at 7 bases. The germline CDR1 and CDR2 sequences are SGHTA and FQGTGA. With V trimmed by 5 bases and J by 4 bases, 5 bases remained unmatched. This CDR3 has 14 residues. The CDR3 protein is CASSPGTAYNEQFF. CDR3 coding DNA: TGTGCCAGCAGCCCCGGGACAGCTTACAATGAGCAGTTCTTC.

The CDR3: CASSLWTSGRGNEQFF. Here the CDR3 DNA reads TGTGCCAGCAGTTTATGGACTAGCGGGAGGGGCAATGAGCAGTTCTTC. The chain carries TRBV28 and TRBJ2-1; 14 nucleotides match TRBD2. The ends lost 0 bases at V and 6 bases at J; junction bases unmatched: 1. Germline-derived CDR1 and CDR2 are MDHEN and SYDVKM. CDR3 size: 16 residues.

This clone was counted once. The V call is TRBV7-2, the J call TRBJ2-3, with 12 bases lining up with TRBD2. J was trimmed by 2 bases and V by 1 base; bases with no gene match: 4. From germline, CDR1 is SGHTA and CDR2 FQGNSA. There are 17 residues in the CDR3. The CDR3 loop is CASSLGLAGGNTDTQYF. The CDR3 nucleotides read TGTGCCAGCAGCTTAGGTCTAGCGGGGGGGAACACAGATACGCAGTATTTT.

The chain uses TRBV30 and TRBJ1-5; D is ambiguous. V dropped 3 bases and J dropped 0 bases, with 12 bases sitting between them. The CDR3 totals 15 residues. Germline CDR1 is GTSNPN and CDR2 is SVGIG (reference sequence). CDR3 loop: CAWRTGGSSNQPQHF. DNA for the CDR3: TGTGCCTGGAGAACGGGAGGAAGTAGCAATCAGCCCCAGCATTTT.

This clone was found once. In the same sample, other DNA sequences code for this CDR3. The CDR3 here is CASWSRGYASPLHF. CDR3 nucleotides: TGTGCCAGCTGGTCCAGGGGATATGCTTCCCCCCTCCACTTT. The rearrangement links TRBV6-5 to TRBJ1-6; a weak D match, TRBD1 (6 bases). Trimming took off 8 bases at V and 13 bases at J, with 21 bases between the two ends. This CDR3 comprises 14 residues. Germline V gives CDR1 MNHEY, CDR2 SVGAGI.

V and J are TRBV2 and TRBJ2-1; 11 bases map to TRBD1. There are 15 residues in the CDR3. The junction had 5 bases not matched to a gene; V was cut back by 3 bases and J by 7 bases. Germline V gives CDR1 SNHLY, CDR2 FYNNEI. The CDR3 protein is CASSEGQGGGNEQFF. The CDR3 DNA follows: TGTGCCAGCAGTGAGGGACAGGGGGGGGGAAATGAGCAGTTCTTC. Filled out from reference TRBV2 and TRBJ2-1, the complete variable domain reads EPEVTQTPSHQVTQMGQEVILRCVPISNHLYFYWYRQILGQKVEFLVSFYNNEISEKSEIFDDQFSVERPDGSNFTLKIRSTKLEDSAMYFCASSEGQGGGNEQFFGPGTRLTVL.

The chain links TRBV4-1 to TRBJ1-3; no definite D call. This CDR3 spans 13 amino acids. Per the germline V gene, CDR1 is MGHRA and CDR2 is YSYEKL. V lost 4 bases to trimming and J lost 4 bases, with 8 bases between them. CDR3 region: CASSPDTGNTIYF. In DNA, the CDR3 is TGCGCCAGCAGCCCCGACACGGGAAACACCATATATTTT.

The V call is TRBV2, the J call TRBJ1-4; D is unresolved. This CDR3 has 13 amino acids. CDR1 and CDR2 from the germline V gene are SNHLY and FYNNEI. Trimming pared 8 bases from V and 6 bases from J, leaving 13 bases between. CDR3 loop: CASWEVMDEKLFF. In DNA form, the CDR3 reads TGTGCCAGCTGGGAGGTCATGGATGAAAAACTGTTTTTT.

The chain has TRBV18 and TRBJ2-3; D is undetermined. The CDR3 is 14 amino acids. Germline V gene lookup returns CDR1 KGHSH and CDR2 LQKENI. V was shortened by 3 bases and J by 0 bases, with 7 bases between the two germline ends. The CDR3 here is CASSPMRSTDTQYF. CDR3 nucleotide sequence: TGTGCCAGCTCACCGATGAGAAGCACAGATACGCAGTATTTT.

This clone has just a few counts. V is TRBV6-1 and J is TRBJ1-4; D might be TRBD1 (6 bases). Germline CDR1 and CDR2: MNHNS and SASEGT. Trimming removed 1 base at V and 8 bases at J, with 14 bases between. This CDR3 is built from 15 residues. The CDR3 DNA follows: TGTGCCAGCAGTGAAGGGGGGGGCGCAGGGGAAAAACTGTTTTTT. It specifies CASSEGGGAGEKLFF.

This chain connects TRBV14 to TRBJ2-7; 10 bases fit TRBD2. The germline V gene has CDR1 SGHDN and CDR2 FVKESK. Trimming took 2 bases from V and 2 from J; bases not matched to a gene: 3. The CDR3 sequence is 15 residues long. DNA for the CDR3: TGTGCCAGCAGCCAACCTAGCGGGGGAACCTACGAGCAGTACTTC. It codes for CASSQPSGGTYEQYF.